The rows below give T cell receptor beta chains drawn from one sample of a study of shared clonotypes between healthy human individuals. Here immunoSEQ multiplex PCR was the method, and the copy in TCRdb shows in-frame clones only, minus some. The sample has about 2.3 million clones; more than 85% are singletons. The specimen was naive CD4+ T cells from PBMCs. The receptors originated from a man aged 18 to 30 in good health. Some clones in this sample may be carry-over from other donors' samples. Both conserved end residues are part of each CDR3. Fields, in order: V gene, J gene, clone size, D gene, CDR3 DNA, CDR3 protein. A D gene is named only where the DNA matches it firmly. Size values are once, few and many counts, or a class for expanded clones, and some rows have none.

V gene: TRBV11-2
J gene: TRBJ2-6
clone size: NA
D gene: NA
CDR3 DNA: TGTGCCAGCAGCTTAGATCTGCAACAGTCTGGGGCCAACGTCCTGACTTTC
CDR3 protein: CASSLDLQQSGANVLTF

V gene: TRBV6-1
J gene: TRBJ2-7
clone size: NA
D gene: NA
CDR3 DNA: TGTGCCAGCAGTGAACGGCCAGGTTCTGTAGACGAGCAGTACTTC
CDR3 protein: CASSERPGSVDEQYF

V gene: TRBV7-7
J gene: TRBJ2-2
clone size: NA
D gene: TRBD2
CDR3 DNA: TGTGCCAGCAGCCCCCACGCGGGAGGGGACACCGGGGAGCTGTTTTTT
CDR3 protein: CASSPHAGGDTGELFF

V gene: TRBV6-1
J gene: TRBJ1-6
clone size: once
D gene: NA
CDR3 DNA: TGTGCCAGCAGTGAAGCGGTTCGCCGCTCCTATAATTCACCCCTCCACTTT
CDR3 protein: CASSEAVRRSYNSPLHF

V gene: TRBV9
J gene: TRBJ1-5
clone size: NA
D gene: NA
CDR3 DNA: TGTGCCAGCAGCGCCACGGGGGGCACAAATCAGCCCCAGCATTTT
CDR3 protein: CASSATGGTNQPQHF

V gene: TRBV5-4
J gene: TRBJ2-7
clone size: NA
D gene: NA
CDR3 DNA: TGTGCCAGCAGGCCGGGCGGGACTGACTACGAGCAGTACTTC
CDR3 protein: CASRPGGTDYEQYF

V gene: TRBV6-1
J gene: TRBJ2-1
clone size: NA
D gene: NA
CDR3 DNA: TGTGCCAGCACTACGGGTCATGAGCAGTTCTTC
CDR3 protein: CASTTGHEQFF

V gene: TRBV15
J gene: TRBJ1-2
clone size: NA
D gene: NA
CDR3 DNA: TGTGCCACCAGCAGAGATGTTATGGGCAGTTCGTCTGGCTACACCTTC
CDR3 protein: CATSRDVMGSSSGYTF

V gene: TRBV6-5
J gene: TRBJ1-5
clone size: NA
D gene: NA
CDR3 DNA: TGTGCCAGCACTGAGGGATCGGGTCAGCCCCAGCATTTT
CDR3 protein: CASTEGSGQPQHF

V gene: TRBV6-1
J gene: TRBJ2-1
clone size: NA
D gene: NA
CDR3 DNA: TGTGCCAGCAGTGAATTAGGGGTGGGTGAGCAGTTCTTC
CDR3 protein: CASSELGVGEQFF

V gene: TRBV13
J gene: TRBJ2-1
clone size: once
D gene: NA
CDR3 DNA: TGTGCCAGCAGCTATCGGAGCGCCGCCTACAATGAGCAGTTCTTC
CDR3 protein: CASSYRSAAYNEQFF

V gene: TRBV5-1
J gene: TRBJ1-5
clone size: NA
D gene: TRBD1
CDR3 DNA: TGCGCCAGCATCAGGCAGGGGGACACACGAGGCAATCAGCCCCAGCATTTT
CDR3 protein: CASIRQGDTRGNQPQHF

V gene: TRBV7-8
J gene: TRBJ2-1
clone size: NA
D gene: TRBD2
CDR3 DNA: TGTGCCAGCAGCCCACGCGAATGGACTAGCCTGAATGAGCAGTTCTTC
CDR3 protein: CASSPREWTSLNEQFF

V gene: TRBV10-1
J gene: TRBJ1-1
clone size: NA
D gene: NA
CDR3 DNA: TGCGCCAGCAGTGAGACGGTGAACACTGAAGCTTTCTTT
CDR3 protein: CASSETVNTEAFF

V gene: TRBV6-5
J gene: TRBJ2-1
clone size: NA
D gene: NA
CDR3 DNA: TGTGCCAGCAGACTTGGGACATTCTCCTACAATGAGCAGTTCTTC
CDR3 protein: CASRLGTFSYNEQFF

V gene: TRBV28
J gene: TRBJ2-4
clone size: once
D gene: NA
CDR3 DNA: TGTGCCAGCAGCGAACCGGGCGGGCAGGGCTTTATCAAAAACATTCAGTACTTC
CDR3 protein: CASSEPGGQGFIKNIQYF

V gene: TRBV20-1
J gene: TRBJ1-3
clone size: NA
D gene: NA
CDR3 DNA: TGCAGCCCCATCTCTGGAAACACCATATATTTT
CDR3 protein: CSPISGNTIYF

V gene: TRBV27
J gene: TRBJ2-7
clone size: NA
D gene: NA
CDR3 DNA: TGTGCCAGCAGCACCCAGAGGGTAAAAAAGAACGAGCAGTACTTC
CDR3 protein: CASSTQRVKKNEQYF

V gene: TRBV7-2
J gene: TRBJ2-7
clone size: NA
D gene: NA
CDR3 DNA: TGTGCCAGCAGCTCTCCGGGGGGCCACGAGCAGTACTTC
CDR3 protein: CASSSPGGHEQYF

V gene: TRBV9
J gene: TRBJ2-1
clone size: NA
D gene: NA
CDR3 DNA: TGTGCCAGCAGCGTAGGGTGGGGCGCTCACAATGAGCAGTTCTTC
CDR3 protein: CASSVGWGAHNEQFF

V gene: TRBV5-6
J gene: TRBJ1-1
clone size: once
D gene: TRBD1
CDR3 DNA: TGTGCCAGCAGCTCCGGGACAGGGGGGAGGAACACTGAAGCTTTCTTT
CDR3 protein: CASSSGTGGRNTEAFF

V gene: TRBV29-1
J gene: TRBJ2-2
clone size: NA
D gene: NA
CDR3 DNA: TGCAGCGTTGTGGGTAGGCCAGGACGGTCGAACACCGGGGAGCTGTTTTTT
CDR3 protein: CSVVGRPGRSNTGELFF

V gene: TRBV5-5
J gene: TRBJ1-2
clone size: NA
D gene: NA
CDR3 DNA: TGTGCCAGCAGCTTCGGTCGACGGACAGCATATGGCTACACCTTC
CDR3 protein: CASSFGRRTAYGYTF

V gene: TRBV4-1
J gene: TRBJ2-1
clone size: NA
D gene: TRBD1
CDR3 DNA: TGCGCCAGCAGCCAGGGGACAGCTTCGAGCTCCTACAATGAGCAGTTCTTC
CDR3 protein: CASSQGTASSSYNEQFF

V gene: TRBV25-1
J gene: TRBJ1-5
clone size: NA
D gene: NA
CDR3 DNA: TGTGCCAGCAGTGAATATGAGAGTCAGCCCCAGCATTTT
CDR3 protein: CASSEYESQPQHF

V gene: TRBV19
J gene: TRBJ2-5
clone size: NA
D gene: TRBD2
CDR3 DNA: TGTGCCAGTAGTGTCCGGGGACTAGCGGGAGGCCAACGAGAGACCCAGTACTTC
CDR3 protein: CASSVRGLAGGQRETQYF

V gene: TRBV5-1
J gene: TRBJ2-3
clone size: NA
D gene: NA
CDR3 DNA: TGCGCCAGCAATTCAGGGAGATCAGATACGCAGTATTTT
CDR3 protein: CASNSGRSDTQYF

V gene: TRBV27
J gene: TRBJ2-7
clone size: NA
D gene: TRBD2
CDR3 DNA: TGTGCCAGCAGTTTACGGGCTGGACTAGCGGGAGTCTACGAGCAGTACTTC
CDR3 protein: CASSLRAGLAGVYEQYF

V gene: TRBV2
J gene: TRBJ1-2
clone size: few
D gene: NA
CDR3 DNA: TGTGCCAGCAGTGAGGGGGCGTATGGCTACACCTTC
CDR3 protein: CASSEGAYGYTF

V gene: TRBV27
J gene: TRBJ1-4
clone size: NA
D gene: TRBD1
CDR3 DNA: TGTGCCAGCAGTTTAATCGGACAGGGGCCAACTAATGAAAAACTGTTTTTT
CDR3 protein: CASSLIGQGPTNEKLFF

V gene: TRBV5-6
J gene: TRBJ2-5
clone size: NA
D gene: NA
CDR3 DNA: TGTGCCAGCAGCTGGGCCCAGGGAAGGGAGACCCAGTACTTC
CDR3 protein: CASSWAQGRETQYF

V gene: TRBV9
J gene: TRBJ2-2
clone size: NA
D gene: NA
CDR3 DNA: TGTGCCAGCAGCGTCCATGGGGGGCACGCGAACACCGGGGAGCTGTTTTTT
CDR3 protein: CASSVHGGHANTGELFF

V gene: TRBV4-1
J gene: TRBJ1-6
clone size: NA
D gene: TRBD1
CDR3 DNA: TGCGCCAGCAGCCAAGATGGGACAGCTAAAAATTCACCCCTCCACTTT
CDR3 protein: CASSQDGTAKNSPLHF

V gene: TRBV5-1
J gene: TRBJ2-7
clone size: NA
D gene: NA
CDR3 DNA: TGCGCCAGCAGCTTGGATTGGAGGGGGGACTACGAGCAGTACTTC
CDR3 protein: CASSLDWRGDYEQYF

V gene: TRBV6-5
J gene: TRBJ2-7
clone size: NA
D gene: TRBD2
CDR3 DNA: TGTGCCACTACGGTAGGGGAGGGGGAGCAGTACTTC
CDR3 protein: CATTVGEGEQYF

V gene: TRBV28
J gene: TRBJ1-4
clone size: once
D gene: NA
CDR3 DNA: TGTGCCAGCAGTTTTTTAGACGGGGGACGGTCTAATGAAAAACTGTTTTTT
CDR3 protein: CASSFLDGGRSNEKLFF

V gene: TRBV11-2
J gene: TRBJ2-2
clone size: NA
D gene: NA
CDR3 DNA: TGTGCCAGCAGCTTAGGAATGGGTTATTCCACCGGGGAGCTGTTTTTT
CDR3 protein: CASSLGMGYSTGELFF

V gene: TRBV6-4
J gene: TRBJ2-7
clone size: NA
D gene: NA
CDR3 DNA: TGTGCCAGCAGTGGGCCCTCCTTATCCCCCTACGAGCAGTACTTC
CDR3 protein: CASSGPSLSPYEQYF

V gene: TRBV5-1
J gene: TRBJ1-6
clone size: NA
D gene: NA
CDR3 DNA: TGCGCCAGCAGCTTGGCCGACAGCGCGAGACCCCTCCACTTT
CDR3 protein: CASSLADSARPLHF

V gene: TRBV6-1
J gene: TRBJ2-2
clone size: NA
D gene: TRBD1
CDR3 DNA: TGTGCCAGCACCCTGGACAGGAGCACCGGGGAGCTGTTTTTT
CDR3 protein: CASTLDRSTGELFF

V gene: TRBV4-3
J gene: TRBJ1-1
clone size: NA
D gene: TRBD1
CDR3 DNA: TGCGCCAGCAGCCACCGGACAGGGGAAAACACTGAAGCTTTCTTT
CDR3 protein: CASSHRTGENTEAFF

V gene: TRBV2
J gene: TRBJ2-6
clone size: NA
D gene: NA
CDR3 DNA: TGTGCCAGCAGTGATTCAAAGTATTACAGGGAAGGGCCTGGGGCCAACGTCCTGACTTTC
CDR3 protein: CASSDSKYYREGPGANVLTF

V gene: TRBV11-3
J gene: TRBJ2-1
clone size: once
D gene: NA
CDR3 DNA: TGTGCCAGCAGCTTTTCACCAGGGAGGCCCTACAATGAGCAGTTCTTC
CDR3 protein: CASSFSPGRPYNEQFF

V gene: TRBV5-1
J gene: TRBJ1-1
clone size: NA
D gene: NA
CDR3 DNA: TGCGCCAGCAGCTTGGAAGCAGGGATCTGGTCTGAAGCTTTCTTT
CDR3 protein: CASSLEAGIWSEAFF

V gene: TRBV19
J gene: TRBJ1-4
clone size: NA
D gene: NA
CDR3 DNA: TGTGCCAGTACCAAGGGCAGGGGTAATGAAAAACTGTTTTTT
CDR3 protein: CASTKGRGNEKLFF

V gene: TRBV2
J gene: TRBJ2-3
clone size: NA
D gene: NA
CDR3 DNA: TGTGCCAGCAGGACCTCGACGGGAGATACGCAGTATTTT
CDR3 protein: CASRTSTGDTQYF

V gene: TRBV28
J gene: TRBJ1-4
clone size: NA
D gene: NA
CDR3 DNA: TGTGCCAGCAGACTAAATGAAAAACTGTTTTTT
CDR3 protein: CASRLNEKLFF

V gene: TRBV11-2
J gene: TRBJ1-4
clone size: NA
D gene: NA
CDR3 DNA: TGTGCCAGCAGACATCCTGGTGGGGGACGAGGAAAACTGTTTTTT
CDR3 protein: CASRHPGGGRGKLFF

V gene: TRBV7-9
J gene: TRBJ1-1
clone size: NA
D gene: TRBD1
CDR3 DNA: TGTGCCAGCAGCCTAGGTACCAGACAGGGGGCCACTGAAGCTTTCTTT
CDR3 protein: CASSLGTRQGATEAFF